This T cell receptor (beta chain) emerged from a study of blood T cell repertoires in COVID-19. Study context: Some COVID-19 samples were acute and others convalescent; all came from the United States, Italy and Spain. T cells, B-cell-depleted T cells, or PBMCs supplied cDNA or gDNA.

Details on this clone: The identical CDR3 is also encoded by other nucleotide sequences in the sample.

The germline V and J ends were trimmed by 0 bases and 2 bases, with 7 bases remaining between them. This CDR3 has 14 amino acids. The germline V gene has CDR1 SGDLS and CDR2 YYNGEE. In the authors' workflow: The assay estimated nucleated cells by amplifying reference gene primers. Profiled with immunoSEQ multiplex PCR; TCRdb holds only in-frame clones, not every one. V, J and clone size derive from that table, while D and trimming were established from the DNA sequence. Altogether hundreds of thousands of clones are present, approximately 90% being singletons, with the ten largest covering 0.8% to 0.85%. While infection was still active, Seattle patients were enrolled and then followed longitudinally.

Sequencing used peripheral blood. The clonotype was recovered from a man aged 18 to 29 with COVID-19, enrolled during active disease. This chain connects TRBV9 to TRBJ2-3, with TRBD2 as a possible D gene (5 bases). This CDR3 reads CASSVGGPTDTQYF. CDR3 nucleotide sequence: TGTGCCAGCAGCGTAGGAGGGCCCACAGATACGCAGTATTTT.